This T cell receptor (beta chain) was documented in a study of siplizumab effects on memory and regulatory T cells. General study results and limits: On average, approximately 70% of mappable alloreactive CD4+ clones were Treg-derived under siplizumab, against 25% to 30% in controls.

Sequenced by immunoSEQ multiplex PCR; TCRdb stores in-frame clones only, minus some. The sample lists about 110,000 clones; about nine tenths were seen once. Notes on this clone: The antigen is unknown.

The CDR3 extends over 14 amino acids. Germline V gene sequence: CDR1 MGHDK, CDR2 SYGVNS. V dropped 6 bases and J dropped 0 bases, with 11 bases sitting between them. The sample consisted of CD4+ T cells sorted from blood. The V gene is TRBV25-1, the J gene TRBJ1-2; a weak D match, TRBD1 (5 bases). The sequence derives from a human donor in good health. The CDR3 spells CASRGGEANYGYTF. The DNA for the CDR3 is TGTGCCAGCAGGGGGGGGGAGGCTAACTATGGCTACACCTTC.